A selection of T cell receptor beta chains follows, all from one sample in a study of CD8 T cells in Susac syndrome. TCRdb used MiXCR to reprocess the immunoSEQ multiplex PCR reads, holding one entry per CDR3 protein. This table has 300,000 to 350,000 distinct CDR3 sequences, around 90% appearing once. Sequencing was performed on CD4+ T cells from PBMCs. These receptors originate from a human donor with multiple sclerosis. Each CDR3 is given with its conserved first and last residue. The order of the fields is J gene, V gene, D gene, clone size, CDR3 DNA, CDR3 protein. D genes are given only for firm matches. Not every row has a clone size; where given, it reads once, few, many or a size class.

J: TRBJ2-3; V: TRBV5-1; D: TRBD2; size: once; DNA: TGCGCCAGCAGCTTGGAACCACTAGCGGGAGGCACAGATACGCAGTATTTT; CDR3: CASSLEPLAGGTDTQYF
J: TRBJ2-3; V: TRBV20-1; D: -; size: -; DNA: TGCAGTGCTAGAGTTGGAGCGGTGGATACGCAGTATTTT; CDR3: CSARVGAVDTQYF
J: TRBJ1-5; V: TRBV3-1; D: -; size: -; DNA: TGTGCCAGCAGCCAAGATAGTCCTAAGCCCCAGCATTTT; CDR3: CASSQDSPKPQHF
J: TRBJ1-1; V: TRBV20-1; D: -; size: -; DNA: TGCAGTGCTAGAGTCCGACAGCCACGATCCAGACTGAATGAAGCTTTCTTT; CDR3: CSARVRQPRSRLNEAFF
J: TRBJ2-3; V: TRBV6-6; D: -; size: -; DNA: TGTGCCAGCACCCCGGTTAGCACAGATACGCAGTATTTT; CDR3: CASTPVSTDTQYF
J: TRBJ2-3; V: TRBV5-1; D: -; size: -; DNA: TGCGCCAGCAGCTTGTTTAGACCAAGCACAGATACGCAGTATTTT; CDR3: CASSLFRPSTDTQYF
J: TRBJ2-1; V: TRBV6-2/TRBV6-3; D: -; size: -; DNA: TGTGCCAGCAACCTCCACTCGGGGCTAAGGGGTGAGCAGTTCTTC; CDR3: CASNLHSGLRGEQFF
J: TRBJ1-5; V: TRBV20-1; D: -; size: -; DNA: TGCAGTGCTAGCTGGAGGGTCAATCAGCCCCAGCATTTT; CDR3: CSASWRVNQPQHF
J: TRBJ2-1; V: TRBV29-1; D: TRBD2; size: -; DNA: TGCAGCGTGGGGCCGGGGGGTGAGCAGTTCTTC; CDR3: CSVGPGGEQFF
J: TRBJ2-2; V: TRBV4-1; D: TRBD2; size: -; DNA: TGCGCCAGCAGGCCTAGCGGGGCGAACACCGGGGAGCTGTTTTTT; CDR3: CASRPSGANTGELFF
J: TRBJ2-4; V: TRBV30; D: -; size: -; DNA: TGTGCCTGGAGTCCGACGAGGGGGATGAACATTCAGTACTTC; CDR3: CAWSPTRGMNIQYF
J: TRBJ1-2; V: TRBV19; D: TRBD1; size: once; DNA: TGTGCCAGTAGTATCGGGACAGGGCCTAACTATGGCTACACCTTC; CDR3: CASSIGTGPNYGYTF
J: TRBJ1-2; V: TRBV5-1; D: -; size: -; DNA: TGCGCCAGCAGCGGGGACGGTCGATATGGCTACACCTTC; CDR3: CASSGDGRYGYTF
J: TRBJ2-1; V: TRBV24-1; D: TRBD1; size: -; DNA: TGTGCCACCACCTTGGACAGGCGAGAGGATGAGCAGTTCTTC; CDR3: CATTLDRREDEQFF
J: TRBJ2-7; V: TRBV12-3/TRBV12-4; D: -; size: once; DNA: TGTGCCAGCAGAGGTGGGGGATCCTACGAGCAGTACTTC; CDR3: CASRGGGSYEQYF
J: TRBJ2-3; V: TRBV6-4; D: -; size: -; DNA: TGTGCCAGCAGTGACTCAGCAGATACGCAGTATTTT; CDR3: CASSDSADTQYF
J: TRBJ2-5; V: TRBV19; D: -; size: -; DNA: TGTGCCAGTAGCCGCGCGGGGTGGTACCAAGAGACCCAGTACTTC; CDR3: CASSRAGWYQETQYF
J: TRBJ2-2; V: TRBV12-3/TRBV12-4; D: TRBD1; size: -; DNA: TGTGCCAGCAGACCACCAGGGGGTACGAACACCGGGGAGCTGTTTTTT; CDR3: CASRPPGGTNTGELFF
J: TRBJ1-3; V: TRBV6-5; D: TRBD1; size: -; DNA: TGTGCCAGCAGTTACTCTATACAGGGGGCTGGTGGAAACACCATATATTTT; CDR3: CASSYSIQGAGGNTIYF
J: TRBJ2-4; V: TRBV4-1; D: -; size: -; DNA: TGCGCTAGCAGCCAAGCGGACATTCAGTACTTC; CDR3: CASSQADIQYF
J: TRBJ2-3; V: TRBV7-9; D: TRBD2; size: -; DNA: TGTGCCAGCAGCGCTACTAGCGGGGGTCCAGATACGCAGTATTTT; CDR3: CASSATSGGPDTQYF
J: TRBJ2-6; V: TRBV5-1; D: -; size: -; DNA: TGCGCCAGCAGCTATAGGACGGCGACCTGGGACGGGGCCAACGTCCTGACTTTC; CDR3: CASSYRTATWDGANVLTF
J: TRBJ1-1; V: TRBV29-1; D: TRBD1; size: -; DNA: TGCGGTTCGGGACAGCCGAACACTGAAGCTTTCTTT; CDR3: CGSGQPNTEAFF
J: TRBJ1-1; V: TRBV5-1; D: -; size: -; DNA: TGCGCCAGCAGCTCTCGGACACCCCCGATCCGGAACACTGAAGCTTTCTTT; CDR3: CASSSRTPPIRNTEAFF
J: TRBJ2-7; V: TRBV12-3/TRBV12-4; D: -; size: once; DNA: TGTGCCAGCCAGACAAAGAGAGGTTTTATCGGTTCCTACGAGCAGTACTTC; CDR3: CASQTKRGFIGSYEQYF
J: TRBJ1-3; V: TRBV5-1; D: -; size: once; DNA: TGCGCCAGCAGCTTGGGCGGTTCGGGGGAGTGGAACACCATATATTTT; CDR3: CASSLGGSGEWNTIYF
J: TRBJ2-1; V: TRBV11-3; D: -; size: -; DNA: TGTGCCAGCAGTTTATCTTTAATCCACAATGAGCAGTTCTTC; CDR3: CASSLSLIHNEQFF
J: TRBJ2-3; V: TRBV7-8; D: TRBD2; size: once; DNA: TGTGCCAGCAGCTTAGTCTTCCCGGGGGGACGGGGTACGCAGTATTTT; CDR3: CASSLVFPGGRGTQYF
J: TRBJ2-7; V: TRBV10-3; D: TRBD1; size: -; DNA: TGTGCCATCAGTGGGACAGGGGGCTCGAGTGAGCAGTACTTC; CDR3: CAISGTGGSSEQYF
J: TRBJ2-4; V: TRBV6-2/TRBV6-3; D: -; size: once; DNA: TGTGCCAGCAAAAAGACGGCTATAGCCAAAAACATTCAGTACTTC; CDR3: CASKKTAIAKNIQYF
J: TRBJ1-2; V: TRBV23-1; D: -; size: -; DNA: TGCGCCAGCAGTCAATGTAGGACAACTAACTATGGCTACACCTTC; CDR3: CASSQCRTTNYGYTF
J: TRBJ2-1; V: TRBV5-1; D: -; size: -; DNA: TGCGCCAGCAAGGGGGAAGGTGGTGAGCAGTTCTTC; CDR3: CASKGEGGEQFF
J: TRBJ2-7; V: TRBV9; D: -; size: -; DNA: TGTGCCAGCAGCGTAGGCACAGGGCTCCCTTACGAGCAGTACTTC; CDR3: CASSVGTGLPYEQYF
J: TRBJ1-4; V: TRBV21-1; D: -; size: -; DNA: -; CDR3: CASSKEEVRMKNCFF
J: TRBJ1-2; V: TRBV4-1; D: -; size: -; DNA: TGCGCCAGCAGCTACCAGTGGGTAGCAAAAGGCTACACCTTC; CDR3: CASSYQWVAKGYTF
J: TRBJ2-7; V: TRBV12-3/TRBV12-4; D: -; size: -; DNA: TGTGCCAGCAGTTTATCAGGGACCCCCTACGAGCAGTACTTC; CDR3: CASSLSGTPYEQYF
J: TRBJ2-7; V: TRBV7-8; D: TRBD1; size: -; DNA: TGTGCCAGCAGCTTAGGAAGGGGGCGTTCGTACGAGCAGTACTTC; CDR3: CASSLGRGRSYEQYF
J: TRBJ1-4; V: TRBV15; D: -; size: -; DNA: TGTGCCACCAGCAGAGGGAGGGGCAATAGGGCGGAAAAACTGTTTTTT; CDR3: CATSRGRGNRAEKLFF
J: TRBJ1-2; V: TRBV7-9; D: TRBD1; size: -; DNA: TGTGCCAGCAGCCCCAGCGGCAGGGGGCATCGTGGCTACACCTTC; CDR3: CASSPSGRGHRGYTF
J: TRBJ2-1; V: TRBV12-3/TRBV12-4; D: TRBD2; size: once; DNA: TGTGCCAGCAGGACTAGCGGGAGAAGGAATGAGCAGTTCTTC; CDR3: CASRTSGRRNEQFF
J: TRBJ1-3; V: TRBV15; D: TRBD1; size: -; DNA: TGTGCCACCAGCAGTGACAGGGGACCGGGAAACACCATATATTTT; CDR3: CATSSDRGPGNTIYF
J: TRBJ2-7; V: TRBV6-6; D: -; size: once; DNA: TGTGCCAGCAGTGACCCCTCCGGGATAGGTTCCTACGAGCAGTACTTC; CDR3: CASSDPSGIGSYEQYF
J: TRBJ2-7; V: TRBV18; D: TRBD2; size: -; DNA: TGTGCCAGCTCACCGGTGGCGGGAGGGAGCCACGAGCAGTACTTC; CDR3: CASSPVAGGSHEQYF
J: TRBJ2-1; V: TRBV30; D: TRBD2; size: few; DNA: TGTGCCTGGATGGGAGGGAGTTACAATGAGCAGTTCTTC; CDR3: CAWMGGSYNEQFF
J: TRBJ2-2; V: TRBV5-1; D: TRBD1; size: -; DNA: TGCGCCAGCAGCTTTCGACAGGGCGGTGACGGGGAGCTGTTTTTT; CDR3: CASSFRQGGDGELFF
J: TRBJ2-1; V: TRBV10-3; D: TRBD2; size: -; DNA: TGTGCCATCGAAAGCGGGGGGGGCGCGAATGAGCAGTTCTTC; CDR3: CAIESGGGANEQFF
J: TRBJ2-7; V: TRBV18; D: TRBD1; size: -; DNA: TGTGCCAGCTCACCAGGGGGACAGGGGCCCTACGAGCAGTACTTC; CDR3: CASSPGGQGPYEQYF
J: TRBJ1-4; V: TRBV13; D: -; size: -; DNA: TGTGCCAGCAGCTCCCCCCGGTGGGGCGATGAAAAACTGTTTTTT; CDR3: CASSSPRWGDEKLFF
J: TRBJ2-5; V: TRBV12-3/TRBV12-4; D: -; size: -; DNA: TGTGCCAGCAGTTTAGGGCTCCAAATCCCCGAGACCCAGTACTTC; CDR3: CASSLGLQIPETQYF
J: TRBJ1-1; V: TRBV5-1; D: TRBD1; size: -; DNA: TGCGCCAGCAGCCCCATTTCGGGACAGGGTACTTTCTTT; CDR3: CASSPISGQGTFF
J: TRBJ1-4; V: TRBV24-1; D: -; size: -; DNA: TGTGCCACCAGTGGAACAACTAATGAAAAACTGTTTTTT; CDR3: CATSGTTNEKLFF
J: TRBJ2-1; V: TRBV7-2; D: TRBD2; size: -; DNA: TGTGCCAGCAGCTCTGCTCGCGGGGGGCAAACCCTGACCAGACAGCAGTTCTTC; CDR3: CASSSARGGQTLTRQQFF
J: TRBJ2-1; V: TRBV7-8; D: -; size: -; DNA: TGTGCCAGCAGCGGAAGAGGGGACAATGAGCAGTTCTTC; CDR3: CASSGRGDNEQFF
J: TRBJ2-7; V: TRBV25-1; D: -; size: -; DNA: TGTGCCAGCGGCCCCAGGGGTACCTACGAGCAGTACTTC; CDR3: CASGPRGTYEQYF
J: TRBJ1-2; V: TRBV18; D: TRBD1; size: -; DNA: TGTGCCAGCTCACCGGCAGGGGGGAACTATGGCTACACCTTC; CDR3: CASSPAGGNYGYTF